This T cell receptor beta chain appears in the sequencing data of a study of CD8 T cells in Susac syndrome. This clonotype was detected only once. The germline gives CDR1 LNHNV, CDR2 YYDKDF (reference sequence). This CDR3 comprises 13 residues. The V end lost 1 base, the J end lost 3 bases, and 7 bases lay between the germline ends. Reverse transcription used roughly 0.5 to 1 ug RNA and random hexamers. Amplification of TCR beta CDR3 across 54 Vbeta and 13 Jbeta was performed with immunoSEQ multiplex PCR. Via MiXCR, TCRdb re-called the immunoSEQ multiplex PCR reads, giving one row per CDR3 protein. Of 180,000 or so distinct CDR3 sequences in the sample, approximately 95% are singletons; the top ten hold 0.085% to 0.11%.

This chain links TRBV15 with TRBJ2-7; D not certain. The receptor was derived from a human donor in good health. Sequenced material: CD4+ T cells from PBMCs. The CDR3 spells CATSRVTGYEQYF. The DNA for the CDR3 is TGTGCCACCAGCAGAGTTACGGGCTACGAGCAGTACTTC.